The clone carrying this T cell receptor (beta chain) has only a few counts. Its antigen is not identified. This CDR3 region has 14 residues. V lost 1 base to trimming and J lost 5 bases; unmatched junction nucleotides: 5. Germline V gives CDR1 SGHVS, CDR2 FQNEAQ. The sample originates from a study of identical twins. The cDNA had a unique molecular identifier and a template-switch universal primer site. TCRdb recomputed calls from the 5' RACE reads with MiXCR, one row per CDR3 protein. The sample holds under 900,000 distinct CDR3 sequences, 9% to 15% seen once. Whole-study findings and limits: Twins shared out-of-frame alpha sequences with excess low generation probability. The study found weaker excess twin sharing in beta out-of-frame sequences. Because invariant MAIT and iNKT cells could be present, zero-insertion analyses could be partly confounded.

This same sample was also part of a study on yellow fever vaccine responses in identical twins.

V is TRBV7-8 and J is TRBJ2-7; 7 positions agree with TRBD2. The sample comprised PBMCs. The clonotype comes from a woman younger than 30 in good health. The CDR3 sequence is CASSLGGSIHEQYF. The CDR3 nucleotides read TGTGCCAGCAGCTTAGGCGGGAGTATCCACGAGCAGTACTTC.